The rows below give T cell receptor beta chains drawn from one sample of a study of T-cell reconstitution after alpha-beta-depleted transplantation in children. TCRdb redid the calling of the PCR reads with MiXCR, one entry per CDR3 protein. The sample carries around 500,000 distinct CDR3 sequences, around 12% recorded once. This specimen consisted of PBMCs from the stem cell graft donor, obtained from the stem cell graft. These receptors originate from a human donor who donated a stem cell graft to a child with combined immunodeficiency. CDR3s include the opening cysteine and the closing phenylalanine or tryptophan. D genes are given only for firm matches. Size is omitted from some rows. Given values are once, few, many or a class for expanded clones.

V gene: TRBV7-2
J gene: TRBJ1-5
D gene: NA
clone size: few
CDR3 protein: CASSYGPGDQPQHF
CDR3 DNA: TGTGCCAGCAGTTACGGACCGGGGGATCAGCCCCAGCATTTT

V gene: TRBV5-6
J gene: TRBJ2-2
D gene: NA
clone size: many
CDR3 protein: CASSFRGIGELFF
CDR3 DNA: TGTGCCAGCAGCTTTCGTGGCATAGGGGAGCTGTTTTTT

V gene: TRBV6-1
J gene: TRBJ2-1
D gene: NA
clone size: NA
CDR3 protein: CASRDRSGSNEQFF
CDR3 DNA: TGTGCCAGCAGAGACCGTAGCGGCTCCAATGAGCAGTTCTTC

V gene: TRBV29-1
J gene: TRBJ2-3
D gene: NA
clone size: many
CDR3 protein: CSVVVSYGIADTQYF
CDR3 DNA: TGCAGCGTTGTGGTCTCGTACGGGATCGCAGATACGCAGTATTTT

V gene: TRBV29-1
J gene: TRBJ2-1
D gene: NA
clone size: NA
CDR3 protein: CSVVGNGDEQFF
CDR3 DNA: TGCAGCGTTGTCGGAAACGGGGATGAGCAGTTCTTC

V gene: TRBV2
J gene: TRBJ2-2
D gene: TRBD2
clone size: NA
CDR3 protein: CAICTLAGPPLSTGELFF
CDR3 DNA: TGTGCCATCTGTACCCTAGCGGGGCCCCCTCTTTCCACCGGGGAGCTGTTTTTT

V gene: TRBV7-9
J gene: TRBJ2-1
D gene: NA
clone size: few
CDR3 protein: CASSPSTSNEQFF
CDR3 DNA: TGTGCCAGCAGCCCTTCAACTAGCAATGAGCAGTTCTTC

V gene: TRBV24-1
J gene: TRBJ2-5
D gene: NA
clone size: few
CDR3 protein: CATSDLGGAQETQYF
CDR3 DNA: TGTGCCACCAGTGATTTGGGCGGAGCCCAAGAGACCCAGTACTTC

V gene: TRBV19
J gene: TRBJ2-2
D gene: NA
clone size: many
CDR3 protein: CASSVGPGELFF
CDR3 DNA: TGTGCCAGTAGCGTAGGGCCCGGGGAGCTGTTTTTT

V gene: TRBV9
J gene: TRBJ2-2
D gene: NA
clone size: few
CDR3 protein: CASSVPPYTGELFF
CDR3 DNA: TGTGCCAGCAGCGTCCCACCCTACACCGGGGAGCTGTTTTTT

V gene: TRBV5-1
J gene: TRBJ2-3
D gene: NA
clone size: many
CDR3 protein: CASSSRTNTTSTDTQYF
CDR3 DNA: TGCGCCAGCAGCTCCAGGACTAATACTACTAGCACAGATACGCAGTATTTT

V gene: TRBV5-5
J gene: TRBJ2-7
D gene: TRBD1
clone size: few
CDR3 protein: CASSPGQGGTEEQYF
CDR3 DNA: TGTGCCAGCAGCCCGGGACAGGGGGGGACTGAGGAGCAGTACTTC

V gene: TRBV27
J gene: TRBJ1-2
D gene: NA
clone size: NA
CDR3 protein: CASSSAGGLVGTF
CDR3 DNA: TGTGCCAGCAGTTCGGCGGGGGGCCTAGTGGGGACCTTC

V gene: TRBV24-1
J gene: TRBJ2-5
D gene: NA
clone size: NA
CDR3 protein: CATSEGVESQYF
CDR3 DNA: TGTGCCACCAGTGAGGGCGTGGAGTCCCAGTACTTC

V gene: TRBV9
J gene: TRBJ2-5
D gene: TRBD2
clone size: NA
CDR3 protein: CASSPAGGRQETQYF
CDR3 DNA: TGTGCCAGCAGCCCGGCGGGGGGGAGGCAAGAGACCCAGTACTTC

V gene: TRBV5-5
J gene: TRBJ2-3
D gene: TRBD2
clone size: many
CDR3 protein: CASSLEAWREMTDTQYF
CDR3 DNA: TGTGCCAGCAGCTTGGAAGCCTGGCGGGAGATGACAGATACGCAGTATTTT

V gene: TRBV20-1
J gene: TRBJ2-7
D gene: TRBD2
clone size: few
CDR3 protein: CSARPNLAGATYEQYF
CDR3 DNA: TGCAGTGCTCGCCCGAATCTAGCGGGGGCGACCTACGAGCAGTACTTC

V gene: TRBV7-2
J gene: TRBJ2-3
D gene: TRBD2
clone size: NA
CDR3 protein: CASSRGGPDTQYF
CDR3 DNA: TGTGCCAGCAGCCGCGGGGGGCCAGATACGCAGTATTTT

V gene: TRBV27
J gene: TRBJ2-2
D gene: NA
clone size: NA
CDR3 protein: CASSSPSTVNTGELFF
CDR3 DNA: TGTGCCAGCAGCTCTCCTTCTACTGTGAACACCGGGGAGCTGTTTTTT

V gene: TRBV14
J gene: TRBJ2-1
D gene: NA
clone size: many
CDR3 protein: CASSPGLAEQFF
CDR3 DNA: TGTGCCAGCAGCCCGGGACTGGCTGAGCAGTTCTTC

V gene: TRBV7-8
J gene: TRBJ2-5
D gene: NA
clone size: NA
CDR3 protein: CASGLLRDPQETQYF
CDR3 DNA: TGTGCCAGCGGACTACTCCGGGACCCCCAAGAGACCCAGTACTTC

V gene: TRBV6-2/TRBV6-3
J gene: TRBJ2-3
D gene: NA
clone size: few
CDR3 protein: CASSYVITDTQYF
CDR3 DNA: TGTGCCAGCAGTTACGTCATCACAGATACGCAGTATTTT

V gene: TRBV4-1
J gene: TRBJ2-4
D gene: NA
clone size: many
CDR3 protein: CASSHRVLGDIQYF
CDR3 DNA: TGCGCCAGCAGCCATAGGGTCCTAGGGGACATTCAGTACTTC

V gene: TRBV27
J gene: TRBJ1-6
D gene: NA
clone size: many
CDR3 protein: CASSLIWQGMASPLHF
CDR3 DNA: TGTGCCAGCAGCCTCATCTGGCAGGGTATGGCTTCACCCCTCCACTTT

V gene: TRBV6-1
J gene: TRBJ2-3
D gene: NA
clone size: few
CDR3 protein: CASSEELPPYDTQYF
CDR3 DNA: TGTGCCAGCAGTGAAGAACTCCCCCCTTATGATACGCAGTATTTT

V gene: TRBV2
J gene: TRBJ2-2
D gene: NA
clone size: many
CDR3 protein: CASSVQGDTGELFF
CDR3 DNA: TGTGCCAGCAGTGTACAGGGCGACACCGGGGAGCTGTTTTTT

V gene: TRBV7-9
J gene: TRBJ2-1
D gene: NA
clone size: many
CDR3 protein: CASSYRYNEQFF
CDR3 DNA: TGTGCCAGCAGCTACAGGTACAATGAGCAGTTCTTC

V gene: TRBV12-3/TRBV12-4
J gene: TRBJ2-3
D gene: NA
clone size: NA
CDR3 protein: CASSEAGTDTQYF
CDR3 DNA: TGTGCCAGCAGTGAAGCGGGCACAGATACGCAGTATTTT

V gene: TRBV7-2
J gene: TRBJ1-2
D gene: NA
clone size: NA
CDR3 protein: CASSYTPTRDGYTF
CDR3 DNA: TGTGCCAGCAGCTATACCCCGACGAGGGATGGCTACACCTTC

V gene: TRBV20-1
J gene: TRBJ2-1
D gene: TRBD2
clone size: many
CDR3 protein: CSAPGGGGPYNEQFF
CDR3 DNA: TGCAGTGCTCCCGGCGGCGGGGGGCCGTACAATGAGCAGTTCTTC

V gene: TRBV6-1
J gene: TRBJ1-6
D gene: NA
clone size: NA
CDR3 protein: CASRNGGSAYNSPLHF
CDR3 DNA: TGTGCCAGCAGAAATGGGGGATCAGCCTATAATTCACCCCTCCACTTT

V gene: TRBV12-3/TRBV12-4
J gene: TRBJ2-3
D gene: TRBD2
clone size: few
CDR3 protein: CASSPGVAGSTDTQYF
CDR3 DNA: TGTGCCAGCAGTCCGGGGGTAGCGGGAAGCACAGATACGCAGTATTTT

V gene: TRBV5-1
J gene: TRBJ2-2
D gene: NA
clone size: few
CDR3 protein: CASSPRWGRPGTGELFF
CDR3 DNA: TGCGCCAGCAGCCCTAGGTGGGGACGACCGGGCACCGGGGAGCTGTTTTTT

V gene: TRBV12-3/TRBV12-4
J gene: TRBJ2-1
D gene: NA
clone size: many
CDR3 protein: CASSLEWHDEQFF
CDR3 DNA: TGTGCCAGCAGTTTGGAATGGCACGATGAGCAGTTCTTC

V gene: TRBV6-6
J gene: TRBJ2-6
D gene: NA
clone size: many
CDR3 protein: CASREGGANVLTF
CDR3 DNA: TGTGCCAGCAGGGAAGGAGGGGCCAACGTCCTGACTTTC

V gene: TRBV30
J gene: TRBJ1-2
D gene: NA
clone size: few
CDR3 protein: CAWSVSPGAYGYTF
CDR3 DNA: TGTGCCTGGAGTGTAAGTCCGGGGGCCTATGGCTACACCTTC

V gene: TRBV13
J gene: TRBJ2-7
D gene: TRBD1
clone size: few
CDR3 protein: CASSRPFSGTGDPYEQYF
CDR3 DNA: TGTGCCAGCAGCCGCCCATTCTCCGGGACAGGGGACCCTTACGAGCAGTACTTC

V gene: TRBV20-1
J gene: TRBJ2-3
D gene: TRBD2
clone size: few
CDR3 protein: CSAVAGGPSTDTQYF
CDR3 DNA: TGCAGTGCTGTAGCGGGAGGGCCAAGCACAGATACGCAGTATTTT

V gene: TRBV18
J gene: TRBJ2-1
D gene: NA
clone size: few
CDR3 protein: CASSVGTTSGDEQFF
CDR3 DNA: TGTGCCAGCTCAGTCGGGACTACCTCAGGGGATGAGCAGTTCTTC

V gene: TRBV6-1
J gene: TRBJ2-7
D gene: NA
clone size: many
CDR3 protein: CASARGGDNEQYF
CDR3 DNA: TGTGCCAGCGCCCGGGGAGGGGACAACGAGCAGTACTTC